This entry features one T cell receptor (beta chain) sequence. What it binds is unknown. V lost 1 base, J lost 6 bases, and 2 bases stayed unmatched. Germline values: CDR1 LGHDT, CDR2 YNNKEL (reference sequence). CDR3 size: 15 residues. Overlapping HIV-1 Gag 15-mer peptides at approximately 0.96 ug per peptide per mL were used. Memory cells lacking CD40L and CD69 with high CD45RO were sorted. This was the immunoSEQ version 4 assay in survey mode. The assay was immunoSEQ multiplex PCR, and TCRdb's table has in-frame clones only and misses some. The table records over 60,000 clones, about 77% of them present only once. The data stem from a study of persistence of HIV-infected CD4 T cells.

This clonotype was obtained from an adult man with HIV who was CMV-seropositive. The chain has TRBV3-1 (or the pseudogene TRBV3-2) and TRBJ2-1; TRBD2 matches at 11 bases. Source: CD4+ T cells sorted from PBMCs after approximately 19-hour stimulation, taken from a patient who received antiretroviral therapy. CDR3 in DNA: TGTGCCAGCAGCCAAGTTGGGACTAGCGGCAATGAGCAGTTCTTC. This sequence encodes CASSQVGTSGNEQFF.